A single sample is the source of the 8 T cell receptor beta chains below, sequenced in a study of T cells in Graves' hyperthyroidism and ophthalmopathy. The source material, RNA transcripts, was used to amplify TCR beta CDR3 regions. The study used the HTBI primer set for a first-round RT-PCR of the TCR CDR3. From the multiplex PCR reads, TCRdb called clonotypes with MiXCR, one entry per CDR3 protein. The sample lists approximately 570,000 distinct CDR3 sequences; less than 20% were seen once. Sequencing input: blood. The receptors originated from a man in his forties with Graves' ophthalmopathy.

J is TRBJ2-7 and V is TRBV12-5, with D perhaps matching TRBD2 (5 bases). The V gene's germline CDR1 is LGHNT and CDR2 FRNRAP. This CDR3 spans 16 amino acids. V shed 3 bases and J shed 2 bases, with 17 bases lying between them. DNA of the CDR3: TGTGCTAGTGGTTTATTCCGGTCGGCGGGTGCCTACGAGCAGTACTTC. It translates to CASGLFRSAGAYEQYF.

The CDR3 spells CATSDPTGPAATQYF. In DNA, the CDR3 is TGTGCCACCAGTGACCCGACCGGGCCGGCGGCTACGCAGTATTTT. This rearrangement joins TRBV24-1 to TRBJ2-3; D remains ambiguous. Looked up from germline, CDR1 is KGHDR and CDR2 is SFDVKD. Trimming left V 4 bases short and J 8 bases short, with 18 bases between. CDR3 length equals 15 residues.

The chain couples TRBV5-1 to TRBJ2-3; 12 bases map to TRBD2. CDR3 length: 16 residues. The V gene's germline CDR1 is SGHRS and CDR2 YFSETQ. The V segment lost 6 bases and the J segment 2 bases; nucleotides outside the gene matches: 7. The CDR3 is CASTELAGGPTDTQYF. The CDR3 DNA sequence: TGCGCCAGCACCGAACTAGCGGGGGGACCCACAGATACGCAGTATTTT.

This clonotype has only a few counts. The J gene is TRBJ2-3, the V gene TRBV6-1, with D possibly TRBD2 on 5 matching bases. CDR1 MNHNS and CDR2 SASEGT come from the germline V gene. V lost 8 bases and J 6 bases, leaving 9 bases between the germline ends. This CDR3 is built from 11 residues. CDR3 loop: CASQIADTQYF. The CDR3 DNA reads as TGTGCCAGCCAGATAGCGGATACGCAGTATTTT.

This clonotype was counted a few times. Possible read error: a much larger clone is one base away. The rearrangement joins TRBV3-1 to TRBJ2-7; TRBD1 agrees at 8 bases. The germline CDR1 and CDR2 sequences are LGHDT and YNNKEL (reference sequence). This CDR3 spans 14 amino acids. V trimming: 4 bases; J trimming: 2 bases; junction bases outside the gene matches: 4. The CDR3, as DNA: TGTGCCAGCAGCCCCCGGACAGGGACCTACGAGCAGTACTTC. This gives the protein CASSPRTGTYEQYF.

This clonotype was counted a few times. The chain is built from TRBV6-1 and TRBJ2-2; possibly TRBD2 for D (7 bases). V was shortened by 7 bases and J by 5 bases, with 20 bases between the two germline ends. The CDR3 consists of 16 residues. Looked up from germline, CDR1 is MNHNS and CDR2 is SASEGT. CDR3 sequence: CASTLSTGRGTGELFF. In DNA, the CDR3 is TGTGCCAGCACCTTAAGCACAGGGAGGGGGACCGGGGAGCTGTTTTTT.

This clonotype has just a few counts. This rearrangement joins TRBV27 to TRBJ2-3; D tentatively reads TRBD1 or TRBD2 (5 bases each). With 4 bases removed from V and 1 base from J, the gap between germline ends came to 15 bases. Germline V gene lookup returns CDR1 MNHEY and CDR2 SMNVEV (reference sequence). This CDR3 region has 16 residues. The CDR3, as DNA: TGTGCCAGCAGTTGGTCGGGGCGAGGGGGCACAGATACGCAGTATTTT. Translating it yields CASSWSGRGGTDTQYF.

In this sample, this clonotype turned up a few times. This chain uses TRBV9 with TRBJ2-1, with D possibly being TRBD1 (5 bases). Trimming left V 0 bases short and J 4 bases short, with 5 bases between. The CDR3 has 13 residues. The germline CDR1 and CDR2 sequences are SGDLS and YYNGEE. The CDR3 reads CASSVEGYNEQFF. The CDR3 coding sequence is TGTGCCAGCAGCGTAGAGGGGTACAATGAGCAGTTCTTC.